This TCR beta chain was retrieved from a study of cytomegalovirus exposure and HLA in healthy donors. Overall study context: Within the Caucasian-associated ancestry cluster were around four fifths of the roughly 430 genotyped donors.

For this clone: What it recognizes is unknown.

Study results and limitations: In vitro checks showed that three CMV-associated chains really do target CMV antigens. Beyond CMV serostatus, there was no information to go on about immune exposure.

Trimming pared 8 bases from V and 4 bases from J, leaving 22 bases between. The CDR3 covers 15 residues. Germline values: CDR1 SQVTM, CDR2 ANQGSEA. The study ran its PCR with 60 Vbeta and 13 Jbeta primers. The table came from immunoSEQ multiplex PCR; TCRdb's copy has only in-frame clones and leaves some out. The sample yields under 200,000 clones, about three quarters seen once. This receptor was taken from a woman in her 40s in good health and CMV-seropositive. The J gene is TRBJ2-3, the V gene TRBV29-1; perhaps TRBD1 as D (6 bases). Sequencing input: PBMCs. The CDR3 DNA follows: TGCAGCTCTGGGGGCGAAAAGTCTACTGCAGATACGCAGTATTTT. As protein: CSSGGEKSTADTQYF.